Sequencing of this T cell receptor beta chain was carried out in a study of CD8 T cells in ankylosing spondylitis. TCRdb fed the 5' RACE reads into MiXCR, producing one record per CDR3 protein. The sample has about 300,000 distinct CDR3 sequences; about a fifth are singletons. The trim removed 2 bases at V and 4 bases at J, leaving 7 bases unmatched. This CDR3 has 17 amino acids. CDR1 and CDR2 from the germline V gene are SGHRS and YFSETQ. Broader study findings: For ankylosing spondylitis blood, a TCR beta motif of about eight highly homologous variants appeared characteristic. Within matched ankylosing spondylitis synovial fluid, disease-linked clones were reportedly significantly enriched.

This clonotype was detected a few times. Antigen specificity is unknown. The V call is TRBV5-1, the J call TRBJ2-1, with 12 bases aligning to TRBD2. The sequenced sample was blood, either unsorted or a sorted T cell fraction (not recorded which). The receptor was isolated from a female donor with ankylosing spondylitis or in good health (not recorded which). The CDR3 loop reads CASSLRTSGTRYNEQFF. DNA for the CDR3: TGCGCCAGCAGCTTAAGGACTAGCGGGACAAGGTACAATGAGCAGTTCTTC.